Listed below are T cell receptor beta chains from one sample, sequenced in a study of T cells after yellow fever vaccination. A single record per CDR3 protein comes from TCRdb applying MiXCR to the 5' RACE reads. The sample yields fewer than 350,000 distinct CDR3 sequences, 3.5% to 4.5% seen once. Source: PBMCs, taken 15 days after the yellow fever booster vaccination. These receptors all come from a young man who received the YFV17D yellow fever vaccine. The CDR3 runs from the conserved cysteine through the conserved F or W. The D gene is left open where the match is weak. Some rows mark clone size as missing; the rest say once, few, many or name a class of expanded clone.

D gene	V gene	J gene	clone size	CDR3 protein	CDR3 DNA
NA	TRBV12-3/TRBV12-4	TRBJ2-2	many	CASSFIEVAGELFF	TGTGCCAGCAGTTTCATTGAGGTGGCCGGGGAGCTGTTTTTT
TRBD1	TRBV6-2/TRBV6-3	TRBJ2-3	many	CASSPRTGGVDTQYF	TGTGCCAGCAGTCCACGGACAGGGGGTGTGGATACGCAGTATTTT
NA	TRBV7-2	TRBJ2-3	few	CASSLYATLAQYF	TGTGCCAGCAGCTTATATGCGACCCTAGCGCAGTATTTT
NA	TRBV7-9	TRBJ1-1	many	CASSLMDTLNTEAFF	TGTGCCAGCAGCTTAATGGACACCCTGAACACTGAAGCTTTCTTT
NA	TRBV24-1	TRBJ2-3	NA	CANRRDTQYF	TGTGCCAACAGACGGGATACGCAGTATTTT
NA	TRBV20-1	TRBJ1-3	many	CSAKTDEDGNTIYF	TGCAGTGCTAAAACAGACGAGGATGGAAACACCATATATTTT
NA	TRBV12-3/TRBV12-4	TRBJ2-2	few	CASSLDSSVSGELFF	TGTGCCAGCAGTTTAGACTCTTCTGTTTCCGGGGAGCTGTTTTTT
TRBD2	TRBV15	TRBJ2-2	many	CATSREAGLAVDTGELFF	TGTGCCACCAGCAGAGAGGCGGGACTAGCAGTCGACACCGGGGAGCTGTTTTTT
TRBD1	TRBV7-3	TRBJ2-3	NA	CASSWTGGTDTQYF	TGTGCCAGCAGCTGGACAGGGGGCACAGATACGCAGTATTTT
NA	TRBV6-5	TRBJ1-1	NA	CASSYPSTGLIIHTEAFF	TGTGCCAGCAGTTACCCGAGTACAGGGTTAATAATCCACACTGAAGCTTTCTTT
NA	TRBV7-2	TRBJ2-2	many	CASRTSAAGELFF	TGTGCCAGCAGGACTAGTGCGGCCGGGGAGCTGTTTTTT
NA	TRBV12-3/TRBV12-4	TRBJ1-4	few	CASSPSMGDEKLFF	TGTGCCAGCAGCCCCTCAATGGGGGATGAAAAACTGTTTTTT
TRBD2	TRBV6-2/TRBV6-3	TRBJ2-2	few	CASSRGLAGGPTGELFF	TGTGCCAGCAGCAGGGGGTTAGCGGGGGGCCCGACCGGGGAGCTGTTTTTT
NA	TRBV20-1	TRBJ1-5	few	CSASPPRGNQPQHF	TGCAGTGCTAGCCCCCCCAGGGGTAATCAGCCCCAGCATTTT
NA	TRBV7-2	TRBJ2-5	many	CASSRRMGGQETQYF	TGTGCCAGCAGTCGCAGGATGGGGGGCCAAGAGACCCAGTACTTC
TRBD1	TRBV12-3/TRBV12-4	TRBJ1-5	NA	CASSAGGTGGQPQHF	TGTGCCAGCAGCGCCGGGGGGACAGGGGGTCAGCCCCAGCATTTT
NA	TRBV4-2	TRBJ1-6	many	CASSQGRAPLAPLHF	TGTGCCAGCAGCCAAGGGAGGGCCCCCCTAGCACCCCTCCACTTT
NA	TRBV9	TRBJ1-1	many	CASSTKIWGKAFF	TGTGCCAGCAGCACCAAGATCTGGGGAAAAGCTTTCTTT
NA	TRBV20-1	TRBJ2-6	few	CSARLRGLSGANVLTF	TGCAGTGCTAGGCTTAGGGGTCTCTCTGGGGCCAACGTCCTGACTTTC
TRBD1	TRBV4-1	TRBJ1-1	few	CASSQDPPQGANTEAFF	TGCGCCAGCAGCCAAGACCCTCCTCAGGGGGCGAACACTGAAGCTTTCTTT